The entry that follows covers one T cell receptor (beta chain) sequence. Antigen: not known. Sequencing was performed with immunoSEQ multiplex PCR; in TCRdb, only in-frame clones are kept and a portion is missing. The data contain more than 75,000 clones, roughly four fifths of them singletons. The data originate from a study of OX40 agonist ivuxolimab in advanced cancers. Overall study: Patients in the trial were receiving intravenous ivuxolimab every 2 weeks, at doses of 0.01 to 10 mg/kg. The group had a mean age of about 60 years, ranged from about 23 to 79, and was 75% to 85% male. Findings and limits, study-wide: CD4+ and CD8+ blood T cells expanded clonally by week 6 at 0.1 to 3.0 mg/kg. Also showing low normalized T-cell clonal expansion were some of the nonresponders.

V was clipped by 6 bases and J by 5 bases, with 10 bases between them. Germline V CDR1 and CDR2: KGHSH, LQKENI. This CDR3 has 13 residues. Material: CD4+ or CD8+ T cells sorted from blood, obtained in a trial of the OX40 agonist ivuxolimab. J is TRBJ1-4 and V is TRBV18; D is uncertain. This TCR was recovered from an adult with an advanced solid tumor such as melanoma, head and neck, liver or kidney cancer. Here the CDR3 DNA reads TGTGCCAGCTCGGAGTCTCGGAATGAAAAACTGTTTTTT. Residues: CASSESRNEKLFF.